This TCR beta chain appears in the sequencing data of a study of neurological immune-mediated disorders. Overall study findings and caveats: Multiple sclerosis, the disease with the least TCR clonal expansion, fell below healthy controls, whereas HTLV-1-associated myelopathy showed the most.

V lost 5 bases, J lost 3 bases, and 5 bases stayed unmatched. CDR1 and CDR2 (germline): SGHRS, YFSETQ. CDR3 length: 14 amino acids. At least ten counts were recorded for this clonotype. Antigen: not known. One entry per CDR3 protein, called by TCRdb with MiXCR from the 5' RACE reads. This sample has 35,000 to 40,000 distinct CDR3 sequences, with roughly 11% found just once. This receptor was obtained from a woman in her 30s with HTLV-1-associated myelopathy (HAM/TSP). The source material was CD4+ T cells from blood. This sequence joins TRBV5-1 and TRBJ2-3, with 8 bases fitting TRBD2. CDR3: CASRSGGATDTQYF. In DNA, the CDR3 is TGCGCCAGCAGGTCCGGGGGGGCAACAGATACGCAGTATTTT.